Below are 7 T cell receptor beta chains sequenced from a single sample in a study of Graves' ophthalmopathy and Graves' hyperthyroidism. The authors amplified TCR beta CDR3 regions, and they did so from RNA transcripts for repertoire sequencing. First-round RT-PCR relied on HTBI primers, and a second-round multiplex PCR came next. TCRdb recomputed calls from the multiplex PCR reads with MiXCR, one row per CDR3 protein. The sample holds under 350,000 distinct CDR3 sequences; 15% to 20% are singletons and the top ten take roughly an eighth. The sample was peripheral blood. Receptors were obtained from an adult man with Graves' ophthalmopathy.

This clonotype was recorded many times. The chain combines TRBV7-3 with TRBJ1-3, with 8 nucleotides matching TRBD1. Germline values: CDR1 SGHTA, CDR2 FQGTGA. The V segment lost 5 bases and the J segment 2 bases; nucleotides outside the gene matches: 5. The CDR3 contains 15 residues. CDR3 protein: CASSPATGAGNTIYF. The CDR3 DNA reads as TGTGCCAGCAGCCCCGCGACAGGGGCTGGAAACACCATATATTTT.

This clonotype showed up many times. The V call is TRBV6-2 or TRBV6-3, the J call TRBJ2-7, with 7 nucleotides matching TRBD1. Unmatched junction bases numbered 11, after V lost 7 bases and J lost 2 bases. The CDR3 loop spans 15 amino acids. CDR1 MNHEY and CDR2 SVGEGT come from the germline V gene. CDR3 residues: CASKKDRASPYEQYF. In DNA, the CDR3 is TGTGCCAGCAAAAAAGACAGGGCGAGCCCCTACGAGCAGTACTTC.

The chain couples TRBV30 to TRBJ1-2; D is undetermined. Trimming took 0 bases from V and 7 from J, leaving 15 bases between them. Germline V lookup: CDR1 GTSNPN, CDR2 SVGIG (reference sequence). The CDR3 spans 14 residues. The CDR3 DNA follows: TGTGCCTGGAGTGTACCTGTTATCCGTTCTGGCTACACCTTC. Its protein product is CAWSVPVIRSGYTF.

About this clonotype itself: Just one base apart from a much larger clone, this may be a read error. The chain combines TRBV5-1 with TRBJ1-1; no clear D. The length of the CDR3 is 16 residues. Germline assignment: CDR1 SGHRS and CDR2 YFSETQ. The CDR3 loop is CVSSLEWAQLNTEAFF. The CDR3 coding sequence is TGCGTCAGCAGCTTGGAGTGGGCACAATTGAACACTGAAGCTTTCTTT.

This clonotype was seen many times. The chain couples TRBV2 to TRBJ2-2; 9 bases are shared with TRBD1. J was trimmed by 4 bases and V by 6 bases; bases with no gene match: 3. The CDR3 totals 14 residues. In germline, CDR1 is SNHLY, CDR2 FYNNEI. The CDR3 DNA reads TGTGCCAGCAGCGGGACAGGGACCACCGGGGAGCTGTTTTTT. This gives the protein CASSGTGTTGELFF. Complete variable domain (other parts from reference TRBV2 and TRBJ2-2): EPEVTQTPSHQVTQMGQEVILRCVPISNHLYFYWYRQILGQKVEFLVSFYNNEISEKSEIFDDQFSVERPDGSNFTLKIRSTKLEDSAMYFCASSGTGTTGELFFGEGSRLTVL.

In its sample, this clonotype was seen many times. The gene calls are TRBV7-8 and TRBJ2-7; D ambiguous. There are 15 residues in the CDR3. Germline CDR1 reads SGHVS; CDR2 reads FQNEAQ. Between the trimmed V and J ends, which lost 2 bases and 4 bases, there was a span of 15 bases. In DNA, the CDR3 is TGTGCCAGCAGCTTAAAAAGGATTGGCTTGTACGAGCAGTACTTC. It encodes CASSLKRIGLYEQYF. The full variable domain, in which reference TRBV7-8 and TRBJ2-7 provide the parts outside the CDR3, is GAGVSQSPRYKVAKRGQDVALRCDPISGHVSLFWYQQALGQGPEFLTYFQNEAQLDKSGLPSDRFFAERPEGSVSTLKIQRTQQEDSAVYLCASSLKRIGLYEQYFGPGTRLTVT.

This clonotype was counted many times. The chain combines TRBV6-4 with TRBJ1-2; 7 nucleotides match TRBD1. From germline, CDR1 is MRHNA and CDR2 SNTAGT. The CDR3 contains 14 residues. V lost 4 bases to trimming and J lost 7 bases; unmatched junction nucleotides: 9. The CDR3 nucleotides are TGTGCCAGCAGTGCCGCAGGGGGGCTTGGTGGCTACACCTTC. Translating it yields CASSAAGGLGGYTF.